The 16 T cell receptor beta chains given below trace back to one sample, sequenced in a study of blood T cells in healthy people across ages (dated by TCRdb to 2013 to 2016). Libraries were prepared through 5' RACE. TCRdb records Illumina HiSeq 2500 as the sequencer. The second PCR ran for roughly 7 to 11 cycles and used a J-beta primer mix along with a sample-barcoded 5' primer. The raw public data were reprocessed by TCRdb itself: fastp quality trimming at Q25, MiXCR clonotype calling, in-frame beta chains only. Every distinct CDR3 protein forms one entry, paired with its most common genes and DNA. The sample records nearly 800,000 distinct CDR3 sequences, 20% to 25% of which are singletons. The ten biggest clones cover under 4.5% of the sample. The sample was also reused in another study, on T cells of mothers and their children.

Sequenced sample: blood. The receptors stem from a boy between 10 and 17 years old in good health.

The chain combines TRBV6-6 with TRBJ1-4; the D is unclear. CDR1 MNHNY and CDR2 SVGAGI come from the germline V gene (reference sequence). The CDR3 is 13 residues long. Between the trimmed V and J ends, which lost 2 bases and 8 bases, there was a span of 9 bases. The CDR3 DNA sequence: TGTGCCAGCAGTTACCAATTAAGGGAAAAACTGTTTTTT. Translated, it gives CASSYQLREKLFF.

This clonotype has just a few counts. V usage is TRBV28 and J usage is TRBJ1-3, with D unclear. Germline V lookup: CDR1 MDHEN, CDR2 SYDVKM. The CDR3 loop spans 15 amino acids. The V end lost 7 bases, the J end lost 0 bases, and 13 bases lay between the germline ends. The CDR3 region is CASIHSRSSGNTIYF. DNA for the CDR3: TGTGCCAGCATTCATAGCAGGAGCTCTGGAAACACCATATATTTT.

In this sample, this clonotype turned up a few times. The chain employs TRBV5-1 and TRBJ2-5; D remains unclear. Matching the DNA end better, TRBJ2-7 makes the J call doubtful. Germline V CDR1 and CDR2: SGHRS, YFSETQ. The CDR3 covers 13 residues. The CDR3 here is CASSHGPGYEQYF. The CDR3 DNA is TGCGCCAGCAGCCACGGGCCCGGGTACGAGCAGTACTTC.

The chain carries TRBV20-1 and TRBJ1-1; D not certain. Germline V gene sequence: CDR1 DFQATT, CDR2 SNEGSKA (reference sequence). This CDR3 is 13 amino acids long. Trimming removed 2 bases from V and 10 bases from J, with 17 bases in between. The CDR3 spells CSARIDQQSGAFF. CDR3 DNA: TGCAGTGCTAGAATCGACCAGCAATCGGGAGCTTTCTTT.

Written as DNA, the CDR3 is TGTGCCAGCAGTTTAGCTAGAGATCAATCCTACGAGCAGTACTTC. This sequence encodes CASSLARDQSYEQYF. The chain has TRBV28 and TRBJ2-7; D ambiguous. This CDR3 is 15 amino acids long. The germline V gene has CDR1 MDHEN and CDR2 SYDVKM. V was shortened by 2 bases and J by 1 base, with 12 bases between the two germline ends.

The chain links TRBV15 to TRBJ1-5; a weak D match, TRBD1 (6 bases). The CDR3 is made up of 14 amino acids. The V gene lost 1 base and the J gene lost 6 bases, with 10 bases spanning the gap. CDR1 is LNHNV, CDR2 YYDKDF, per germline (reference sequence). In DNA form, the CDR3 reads TGTGCCACCAGCAGAGGAGGGGGGTTTCAGCCCCAGCATTTT. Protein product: CATSRGGGFQPQHF. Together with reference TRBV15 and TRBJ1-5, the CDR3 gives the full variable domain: DAMVIQNPRYQVTQFGKPVTLSCSQTLNHNVMYWYQQKSSQAPKLLFHYYDKDFNNEADTPDNFQSRRPNTSFCFLDIRSPGLGDTAMYLCATSRGGGFQPQHFGDGTRLSIL.

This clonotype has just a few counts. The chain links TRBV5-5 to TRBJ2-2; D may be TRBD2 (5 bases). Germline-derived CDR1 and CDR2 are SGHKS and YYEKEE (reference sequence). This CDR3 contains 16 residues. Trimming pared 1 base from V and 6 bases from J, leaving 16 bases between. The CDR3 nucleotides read TGTGCCAGCAGCTTGCTGATGGGAGATAGTCCCGGGGAGCTGTTTTTT. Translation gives CASSLLMGDSPGELFF.

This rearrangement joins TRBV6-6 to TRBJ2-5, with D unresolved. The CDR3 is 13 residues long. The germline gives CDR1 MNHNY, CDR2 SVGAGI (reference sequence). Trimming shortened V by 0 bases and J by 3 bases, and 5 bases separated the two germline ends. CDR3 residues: CASSYSGKETQYF. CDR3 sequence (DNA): TGTGCCAGCAGTTACTCGGGGAAAGAGACCCAGTACTTC.

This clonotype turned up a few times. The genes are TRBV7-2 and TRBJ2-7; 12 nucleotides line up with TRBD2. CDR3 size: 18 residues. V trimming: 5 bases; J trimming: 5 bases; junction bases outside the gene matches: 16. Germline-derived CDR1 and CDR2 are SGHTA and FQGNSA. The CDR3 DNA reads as TGTGCCAGCAGCCAAGGCGGGCTAGCGGGGGGGCCCAAAAACGAGCAGTACTTC. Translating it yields CASSQGGLAGGPKNEQYF. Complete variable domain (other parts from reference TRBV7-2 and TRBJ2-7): GAGVSQSPSNKVTEKGKDVELRCDPISGHTALYWYRQSLGQGLEFLIYFQGNSAPDKSGLPSDRFSAERTGGSVSTLTIQRTQQEDSAVYLCASSQGGLAGGPKNEQYFGPGTRLTVT.

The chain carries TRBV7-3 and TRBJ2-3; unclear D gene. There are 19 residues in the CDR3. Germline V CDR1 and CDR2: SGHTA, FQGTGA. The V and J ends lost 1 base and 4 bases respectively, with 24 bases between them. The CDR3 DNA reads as TGTGCCAGCAGCTTAAAGGTCTCCTCATTTTTATCAGTCGCAGATACGCAGTATTTT. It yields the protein CASSLKVSSFLSVADTQYF.

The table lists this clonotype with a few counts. CDR3 sequence (DNA): TGCAGTGCTAGAGGAGAAGGACAGAACTACAATGAGCAGTTCTTC. Translating it yields CSARGEGQNYNEQFF. The gene calls are TRBV20-1 and TRBJ2-1; possible D gene TRBD1, 6 bases. The V end was cut by 1 base, the J end by 3 bases, with 13 bases between. The germline V gene has CDR1 DFQATT and CDR2 SNEGSKA (reference sequence). This CDR3 spans 15 amino acids.

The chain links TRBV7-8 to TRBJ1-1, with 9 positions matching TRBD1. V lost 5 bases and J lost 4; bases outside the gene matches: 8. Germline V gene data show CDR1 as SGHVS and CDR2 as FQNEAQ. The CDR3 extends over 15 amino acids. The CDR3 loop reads CASSPYRGRGTEAFF. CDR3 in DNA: TGTGCCAGCAGCCCCTACAGGGGGCGCGGCACTGAAGCTTTCTTT.

CDR3: CASSYEAGVFFDTQYF. The DNA of the CDR3 is TGTGCCAGCAGTTATGAAGCGGGAGTGTTTTTTGATACGCAGTATTTT. V is TRBV6-2 or TRBV6-3 and J is TRBJ2-3; 8 bases align to TRBD2. The CDR3 length is 16 residues. The V segment lost 3 bases and the J segment 6 bases; nucleotides outside the gene matches: 11. Germline CDR1 is MNHEY and CDR2 is SVGEGT.

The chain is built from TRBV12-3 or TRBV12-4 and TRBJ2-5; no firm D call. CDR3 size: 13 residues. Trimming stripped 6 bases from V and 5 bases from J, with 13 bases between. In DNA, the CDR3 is TGTGCCAGCAGCTTTCATCGTTCGGAGACCCAGTACTTC. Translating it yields CASSFHRSETQYF.

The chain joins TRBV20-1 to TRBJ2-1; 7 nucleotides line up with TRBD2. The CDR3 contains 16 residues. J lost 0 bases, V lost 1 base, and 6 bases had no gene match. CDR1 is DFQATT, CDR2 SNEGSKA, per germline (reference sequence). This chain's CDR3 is CSARGVGGSSYNEQFF. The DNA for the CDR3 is TGCAGTGCTAGAGGGGTCGGGGGGAGCTCCTACAATGAGCAGTTCTTC.

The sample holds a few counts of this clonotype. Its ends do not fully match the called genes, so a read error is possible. Here the CDR3 reads CTSSYSEQGGSYEQYF. The CDR3, as DNA: TGTACCAGCAGTTACTCGGAACAGGGGGGTTCCTACGAGCAGTACTTC. This rearrangement joins TRBV6-2 or TRBV6-3 to TRBJ2-7; TRBD1 aligns across 8 bases. The CDR3 spans 16 residues. Germline V gene sequence: CDR1 MNHEY, CDR2 SVGEGT.